This T cell receptor beta chain was captured by sequencing in a study of regulatory T cells in long-lasting Graves disease. Trimming took 4 bases from V and 9 from J; bases not matched to a gene: 8. This CDR3 spans 14 amino acids. The V gene's germline CDR1 is GTSNPN and CDR2 SVGIG (reference sequence). For TCR beta, libraries came from iRepertoire HTBI primers and Arm-PCR of CDR3 regions. Using its own MiXCR run on the multiplex PCR reads, TCRdb lists one record per CDR3 protein. Among 350,000 to 550,000 distinct CDR3 sequences listed, about a sixth were seen once. The table lists this clonotype with many counts. The sample's time point: newly diagnosed GD, antithyroid drugs for less than 3 months. Preparation of the TCR library used RNA extracted from PBMCs. The data also belong to a second study, concerning T cells in Graves' hyperthyroidism and ophthalmopathy.

This specimen consisted of peripheral blood mononuclear cells (PBMCs), obtained at new diagnosis, from a patient treated with antithyroid drugs. The source is a woman younger than 35 with Graves disease. The J gene is TRBJ2-1, the V gene TRBV30, with 11 bases fitting TRBD2. The CDR3 reads CAWKGLAGGGEQFF. CDR3 coding DNA: TGTGCCTGGAAAGGTCTAGCGGGAGGCGGTGAGCAGTTCTTC.